These 13 T cell receptor beta chains were all obtained from the same sample, sequenced in a study of T cells in Graves' hyperthyroidism and ophthalmopathy. Amplified TCR beta CDR3 regions came from RNA transcripts. The HTBI primer set was used in a first-round RT-PCR of the TCR CDR3. TCRdb re-analysed the multiplex PCR reads in MiXCR, keeping a single row per CDR3 protein. The table records about 300,000 distinct CDR3 sequences, roughly 13% of them present only once. The material sequenced was blood. These receptors were taken from a woman aged 40 to 55 with Graves' hyperthyroidism.

There are many counts of this clonotype. At one end the junction does not follow the germline gene, possibly because of a read error. The V call is TRBV10-2, the J call TRBJ2-6; no clear D. This CDR3 comprises 15 residues. Germline loops: CDR1 WSHSY, CDR2 SAAADI. Here the CDR3 DNA reads TGCGCCAGCATTGAGTCTAGCTCTGGGGCCAACGTCCTGACTTTC. It encodes CASIESSSGANVLTF.

This clonotype was observed many times. This sequence joins TRBV6-1 and TRBJ1-5, with TRBD1 matching 10 bases. The V gene's germline CDR1 is MNHNS and CDR2 SASEGT. Trimming took 6 bases from V and 1 from J; bases not matched to a gene: 18. This CDR3 comprises 20 residues. DNA for the CDR3: TGTGCCAGCAGCCGAGGGGGATCCGGGACAGGGGTAACAAGCAATCAGCCCCAGCATTTT. It is translated as CASSRGGSGTGVTSNQPQHF.

The sample holds one count of this clonotype. V and J are TRBV6-2 or TRBV6-3 and TRBJ1-2; 9 positions match TRBD1. After removal of 5 bases from V and 5 bases from J, the junction contained 12 bases not matched to a gene. The CDR3 consists of 16 residues. Germline-derived CDR1 and CDR2 are MNHEY and SVGEGT. The CDR3 spells CASSRTGADLSYGYTF. The CDR3 DNA follows: TGTGCCAGCAGTCGGACAGGGGCAGACCTGTCTTATGGCTACACCTTC.

This clonotype was picked up many times. V usage is TRBV3-1 and J usage is TRBJ1-1; 10 positions match TRBD1. The germline gives CDR1 LGHDT, CDR2 YNNKEL (reference sequence). V dropped 7 bases and J dropped 4; count of bases not matched to a gene: 12. The CDR3 is made up of 16 amino acids. The CDR3 is CASTSFDRGPSTEAFF. As DNA, the CDR3 is TGTGCCAGCACCTCTTTTGACAGGGGGCCTTCCACTGAAGCTTTCTTT. The full variable domain, with the rest looked up from reference TRBV3-1 and TRBJ1-1, is DTAVSQTPKYLVTQMGNDKSIKCEQNLGHDTMYWYKQDSKKFLKIMFSYNNKELIINETVPNRFSPKSPDKAHLNLHINSLELGDSAVYFCASTSFDRGPSTEAFFGQGTRLTVV.

This clonotype was seen many times. The chain is built from TRBV7-2 and TRBJ2-7; D call uncertain. With 4 bases removed from V and 6 bases from J, the gap between germline ends came to 13 bases. CDR3 length: 13 amino acids. Per the germline V gene, CDR1 is SGHTA and CDR2 is FQGNSA. The CDR3 protein is CASSSDTGSEQYF. In DNA form, the CDR3 reads TGTGCCAGCAGCTCCGATACGGGTTCCGAGCAGTACTTC. Full variable domain (rest looked up from reference TRBV7-2 and TRBJ2-7): GAGVSQSPSNKVTEKGKDVELRCDPISGHTALYWYRQSLGQGLEFLIYFQGNSAPDKSGLPSDRFSAERTGGSVSTLTIQRTQQEDSAVYLCASSSDTGSEQYFGPGTRLTVT.

This clonotype was counted ten times or more. The chain is built from TRBV6-6 and TRBJ2-3; 7 bases align to TRBD2. The germline CDR1 and CDR2 sequences are MNHNY and SVGAGI (reference sequence). This CDR3 comprises 16 residues. Trimming cost V 0 bases and J 4 bases; bases outside gene matches: 7. The DNA for the CDR3 is TGTGCCAGCAGTTACTCTGCTAGCGGAGGGGCAGATACGCAGTATTTT. As protein: CASSYSASGGADTQYF.

V usage is TRBV2 and J usage is TRBJ2-1; the match to TRBD2 covers 8 bases. The CDR3 sequence is 13 residues long. The germline V gene has CDR1 SNHLY and CDR2 FYNNEI. J gave up 9 bases and V 7 bases, and 8 bases lay outside the gene matches. The CDR3 region is CASNSAGAGEQFF. CDR3 nucleotide sequence: TGTGCCAGCAACTCAGCGGGAGCCGGTGAGCAGTTCTTC.

This chain links TRBV4-1 with TRBJ2-3; 8 bases are a match to TRBD2. The CDR3 runs to 19 residues. V lost 2 bases, J lost 2 bases, and 15 bases stayed unmatched. The germline V gene encodes CDR1 MGHRA and CDR2 YSYEKL. CDR3 coding DNA: TGCGCCAGCAGCCAACTTTTTACTAGCCCGACTAGCGACACAGATACGCAGTATTTT. It translates to CASSQLFTSPTSDTDTQYF.

This clonotype has a handful of counts. V usage is TRBV2 and J usage is TRBJ2-3; TRBD2 aligns across 8 bases. Germline lookup yields CDR1 SNHLY and CDR2 FYNNEI. The CDR3 runs 14 residues. The V segment lost 6 bases and the J segment 2 bases; nucleotides outside the gene matches: 4. The CDR3: CASRERGHTDTQYF. The CDR3, as DNA: TGTGCCAGCAGGGAGCGGGGGCACACAGATACGCAGTATTTT.

This clonotype was detected many times. The chain's CDR3 is CASLDPGETQYF. The DNA of the CDR3 is TGTGCCAGTCTGGACCCCGGGGAGACCCAGTACTTC. V gene TRBV6-2 or TRBV6-3 combines with J gene TRBJ2-5; D unresolved. The germline gives CDR1 MNHEY, CDR2 SVGEGT. Trimming took 9 bases from V and 5 from J, leaving 13 bases between them. There are 12 residues in the CDR3.

J is TRBJ1-2 and V is TRBV19; weak D call: TRBD1 (5 bases). Germline CDR1 LNHDA, CDR2 SQIVND (reference sequence). The CDR3 sequence is 13 residues long. Trimming cost V 0 bases and J 8 bases, with 10 bases left between them. In DNA form, the CDR3 reads TGTGCCAGTAGTATAGAGGGGCAGGAGGGCTACACCTTC. This encodes CASSIEGQEGYTF.

The table lists this clonotype with many counts. This rearrangement joins TRBV12-3 or TRBV12-4 to TRBJ2-5; no clear D gene. This CDR3 has 15 amino acids. Between the trimmed V and J ends, which lost 6 bases and 1 base, there was a span of 15 bases. This chain's CDR3 is CASSLLDQTQETQYF. In DNA form, the CDR3 reads TGTGCCAGCAGCCTCCTAGACCAAACCCAAGAGACCCAGTACTTC.

V usage is TRBV5-1 and J usage is TRBJ2-7; D is ambiguous. Looked up from germline, CDR1 is SGHRS and CDR2 is YFSETQ. This CDR3 spans 17 amino acids. Trimming removed 0 bases at V and 2 bases at J, with 18 bases between. Here the CDR3 DNA reads TGCGCCAGCAGCTTGGTCGCACTAACCCTCGATCCCTACGAGCAGTACTTC. Amino acid sequence: CASSLVALTLDPYEQYF.